The sequence of this T cell receptor (beta chain) was determined in a study of T cell responses to AZD1222 COVID-19 vaccine. Turning to the study itself: It was second doses at about 4 or about 12 weeks that were pooled. Findings and caveats of the study: Donors skewed white British and female; clonal diversity was possibly underestimated. Spike was spanned by vaccine-associated CD4 TCRs, with dominance at 160-218 and 743-854. Close to half of all spike-specific TCRs reportedly target regions of the variants that are unmutated.

V lost 1 base and J lost 4; bases outside the gene matches: 13. The CDR3 is made up of 18 amino acids. Germline assignment: CDR1 SGHAT and CDR2 FQNNGV. Sequencing used immunoSEQ multiplex PCR; TCRdb keeps in-frame clones, though not all of them. The sample comprises 88,000 or so clones, about 89% of which are singletons, and less than 2.5% rests with the top ten. As concerns this clone: As yet, its antigen is unknown.

Sequenced here: peripheral blood, sampled on day 0 of AZD1222 vaccination. The chain recombines TRBV11-2 with TRBJ1-1; TRBD1 matches 9 bases. The clonotype originates from an adult in good health. CDR3 nucleotides: TGTGCCAGCAGCTTAGTGCGGTACAGGGGGCGAGGGGGCACTGAAGCTTTCTTT. This encodes CASSLVRYRGRGGTEAFF.